This T cell receptor (beta chain) stems from a study of PD-L1 blockade in urothelial cancer. In this sample, this clone turned up a few times. TCRdb's table, derived via immunoSEQ multiplex PCR, lists solely in-frame clones and lacks some. The sample contains around 80,000 clones, around 90% of which appear only once. Sample contribution per patient ranged from 1 to 8, covering pretreatment and on-treatment. The sequences come from PBMCs, collected around atezolizumab (anti-PD-L1) treatment. The sequence was collected from a woman aged 70-85 years with urothelial cancer.

CDR3 protein: CAWSGGLVHHGYTF. CDR3 in DNA: TGTGCCTGGAGTGGGGGGCTAGTCCACCATGGCTACACCTTC. The chain has TRBV30 and TRBJ1-2; tentatively, D is TRBD1 (6 bases). The ends were cut back, 1 base at V and 6 bases at J, with 15 bases in the middle. The CDR3 runs to 14 residues. Germline V gene lookup returns CDR1 GTSNPN and CDR2 SVGIG (reference sequence).